One sample yielded the 4 T cell receptor beta chains listed below, sequenced in a study of T cells in Graves' hyperthyroidism and ophthalmopathy. TCR beta CDR3 sequences were amplified from RNA transcripts. HTBI primers were employed in a first-round RT-PCR of the TCR CDR3. TCRdb fed the multiplex PCR reads into MiXCR, producing one record per CDR3 protein. The repertoire includes about 360,000 distinct CDR3 sequences, around a sixth of them detected once, and about 30% sits in the top ten. The sample comprised blood. Receptors originate from a young woman with Graves' hyperthyroidism that later progressed to Graves' ophthalmopathy.

This clonotype was observed many times. The chain is built from TRBV2 and TRBJ2-7; no firm D call. The ends were cut back, 7 bases at V and 0 bases at J, with 10 bases in the middle. The CDR3 spans 13 residues. Germline V CDR1 and CDR2: SNHLY, FYNNEI. The CDR3 spells CASNRASSYEQYF. The CDR3, as DNA: TGTGCCAGCAATCGGGCCTCCTCCTACGAGCAGTACTTC. The full variable domain, in which reference TRBV2 and TRBJ2-7 provide the parts outside the CDR3, is EPEVTQTPSHQVTQMGQEVILRCVPISNHLYFYWYRQILGQKVEFLVSFYNNEISEKSEIFDDQFSVERPDGSNFTLKIRSTKLEDSAMYFCASNRASSYEQYFGPGTRLTVT.

This clonotype was counted a few times. This chain uses TRBV7-2 with TRBJ2-1, with TRBD2 as a possible D gene (6 bases). Trimming shortened V by 5 bases and J by 8 bases, and 10 bases separated the two germline ends. From germline, CDR1 is SGHTA and CDR2 FQGNSA. The length of the CDR3 is 12 residues. CDR3 in amino acids: CASSTSLDEQFF. The CDR3 DNA reads as TGTGCCAGCAGCACTAGCCTGGATGAGCAGTTCTTC.

This clonotype was recorded many times. V is TRBV12-3 or TRBV12-4 and J is TRBJ1-3; D gene uncertain. V lost 5 bases, J lost 3 bases, and 20 bases lay in between. This CDR3 comprises 17 residues. The CDR3 bases are TGTGCCAGCAGTGGATACGCGGACTGGCCTCGTGGAAACACCATATATTTT. Its protein product is CASSGYADWPRGNTIYF.

In this sample, this clonotype turned up many times. The rearrangement uses TRBV27 and TRBJ2-7, with 12 bases aligning to TRBD2. CDR3 length: 16 residues. J was trimmed by 7 bases and V by 2 bases; bases with no gene match: 9. The germline CDR1 and CDR2 sequences are MNHEY and SMNVEV (reference sequence). The CDR3 coding sequence is TGTGCCAGCAGTTTAGTCCTAGCGGGAGGGCCGGGGGAGCAGTACTTC. This translates into CASSLVLAGGPGEQYF.